This T cell receptor beta chain was identified during a study of blood T cell repertoires in COVID-19. Across the whole study: Donors in the United States, Italy and Spain gave samples during acute or convalescent COVID-19. The cDNA or gDNA used as material had been derived from T cells, B-cell-depleted T cells, or PBMCs.

Per the original methods: Nucleated cell counts were estimated from reference gene primer amplification. Using immunoSEQ multiplex PCR, the repertoire was profiled, and TCRdb retains in-frame clones only, with some absent. The DNA was the basis for D and trimming; V, J and clone size are from that table. The table shows about 90,000 clones, with approximately 86% occurring only once. This receptor was identified in a man older than 75 with active or convalescent COVID-19. Source material: peripheral blood.

The CDR3 loop reads CASSLTNMAYNEQFF. The CDR3 nucleotides read TGTGCCAGCAGCTTAACAAACATGGCCTACAATGAGCAGTTCTTC. J is TRBJ2-1 and V is TRBV7-3, with no clear D. Per germline, CDR1 SGHTA and CDR2 FQGTGA. This CDR3 is built from 15 residues. Trimming took 0 bases from V and 2 from J, leaving 8 bases between them.